Listed below are T cell receptor beta chains from one sample, sequenced in a study of cytomegalovirus exposure and HLA in healthy donors. Clones were sequenced by immunoSEQ multiplex PCR, and TCRdb holds only the in-frame ones, with some missing. The repertoire table contains 95,000 to 150,000 clones. The specimen was PBMCs. The receptors here all came from a man between 35 and 55 years old in good health and CMV-seronegative. Each CDR3 is given with its conserved first and last residue. The D gene is left open where the match is weak.

DNA | CDR3 | J | V | D
TGTGCCAGCAGTTTATTGGGACAGGGGTTTAGCACCGGGGAGCTGTTTTTT | CASSLLGQGFSTGELFF | TRBJ2-2 | TRBV27 | TRBD1
TGTGCCATCGGTGAGGGTGGAGGGGCTCGGGAGACCCAGTACTTC | CAIGEGGGARETQYF | TRBJ2-5 | TRBV10-3 | -
TGTGCCAGCAGTCCACGCCAGGGCCCAAATCAGCCCCAGCATTTT | CASSPRQGPNQPQHF | TRBJ1-5 | TRBV27 | -
TGTGCCAGCACACAGGGGCCCAACTATGGCTACACCTTC | CASTQGPNYGYTF | TRBJ1-2 | TRBV6-1 | TRBD1
TGTGCCAGCAGTGAATTTACCCACTCTTCATACAATGAGCAGTTCTTC | CASSEFTHSSYNEQFF | TRBJ2-1 | TRBV25-1 | -
TGTGCCAGCAGGACCCACGGGGGGCACCCGAACACTGAAGCTTTCTTT | CASRTHGGHPNTEAFF | TRBJ1-1 | TRBV6-6 | -
TGTGCCAGCAGTTACCGGGGCGGGGAGCTGTTTTTT | CASSYRGGELFF | TRBJ2-2 | TRBV6-5 | -
TGTGCCAGCAGTTATCTAGCGGGATCCTACGAGCAGTACTTC | CASSYLAGSYEQYF | TRBJ2-7 | TRBV6-5 | TRBD2
TGTGCCAGCAGTTTGAGGCTGGGCTACGAGCAGTACTTC | CASSLRLGYEQYF | TRBJ2-7 | TRBV27 | -
TGTGCCAGCAGACAACGAGGGACAGGGTTACGCACCGGGGAGCTGTTTTTT | CASRQRGTGLRTGELFF | TRBJ2-2 | TRBV28 | TRBD1
TGTGCCAGCAGCCAGGGAATTGAGCAGTTCTTC | CASSQGIEQFF | TRBJ2-1 | TRBV7-8 | -
TGTGCCAGCAGTCGACCGGACAGGCCTTCCTACGAGCAGTACTTC | CASSRPDRPSYEQYF | TRBJ2-7 | TRBV7-8 | TRBD1
TGTGCCAGCAGTTTGGGTGGGAGGGAGACCCAGTACTTC | CASSLGGRETQYF | TRBJ2-5 | TRBV28 | -
TGTGCCAGCAGCCTCGGGACAGGCTACGAGCAGTACTTC | CASSLGTGYEQYF | TRBJ2-7 | TRBV13 | TRBD1
TGTGCCAGTAGTACCTTAGCGGGAGGGCACGAGCAGTACTTC | CASSTLAGGHEQYF | TRBJ2-7 | TRBV19 | TRBD2
TGTGCCAGCAGCTCGAACCGGGACAGTTATCAGTACTTC | CASSSNRDSYQYF | TRBJ2-7 | TRBV5-6 | TRBD1
TGTGCCAGCAGCTTTTATCCGGGGGGCAGGGGGCAGAGTTCCTACGAGCAGTACTTC | CASSFYPGGRGQSSYEQYF | TRBJ2-7 | TRBV7-2 | -
TGCGCCAGCAGTAACGGGGATGAGCAGTTCTTC | CASSNGDEQFF | TRBJ2-1 | TRBV5-1 | -
TGCGCCAGCAGCTTGGCCGTTACTTCGGATACGCAGTATTTT | CASSLAVTSDTQYF | TRBJ2-3 | TRBV5-1 | -
TGCGCCAGCAGTGAGTCGTGGAGAGGTGCCCAGTACTTC | CASSESWRGAQYF | TRBJ2-5 | TRBV10-1 | -
TGCGCCAGCAGCCCGACCTCGGGGAGCTCCTATAATTCACCCCTCCACTTT | CASSPTSGSSYNSPLHF | TRBJ1-6 | TRBV5-1 | -
TGTGCCAGCAGATCCCCCGGGACTATCACAGATACGCAGTATTTT | CASRSPGTITDTQYF | TRBJ2-3 | TRBV28 | TRBD2
TGTGCCAGCAGTTTTGGGACAGGGGCCTACGAGCAGTACTTC | CASSFGTGAYEQYF | TRBJ2-7 | TRBV27 | TRBD1
TGCGCCAGCAGCCCACCCCGGGACAGGGTAAATGAAAAACTGTTTTTT | CASSPPRDRVNEKLFF | TRBJ1-4 | TRBV4-1 | TRBD1
TGTGCCAGCAGCTTAGCCACAGGGCTCCTGGGGGAACAGCCCCAGCATTTT | CASSLATGLLGEQPQHF | TRBJ1-5 | TRBV7-6 | -
TGTGCCAGCAGCTTGCCCCGGACTAGCGGATACAATGAGCAGTTCTTC | CASSLPRTSGYNEQFF | TRBJ2-1 | TRBV5-4 | TRBD2
TGTGCCATCAGTAGGGGACTAGCGGGGTACAATGAGCAGTTCTTC | CAISRGLAGYNEQFF | TRBJ2-1 | TRBV10-3 | TRBD2
TGTGCCAGCAGTTTAAACAGGGGGCAACGAGAAAAACTGTTTTTT | CASSLNRGQREKLFF | TRBJ1-4 | TRBV27 | TRBD1
TGTGCCAGCAGTTATCCGACAGTCTATAATTCACCCCTCCACTTT | CASSYPTVYNSPLHF | TRBJ1-6 | TRBV6-5 | -
TGTGCCACGGGAGGGGGGGGCAGCGGCACTGAAGCTTTCTTT | CATGGGGSGTEAFF | TRBJ1-1 | TRBV2 | -
TGTGCCAGCAGCAAAGCGGGCTCCTACGAGCAGTACTTC | CASSKAGSYEQYF | TRBJ2-7 | TRBV28 | -
TGTGCCAGCAGTGCAACCGGGACTAACCAAGAGACCCAGTACTTC | CASSATGTNQETQYF | TRBJ2-5 | TRBV2 | TRBD2
TGTGCCACCAGCAGGACTAGCGGAGCCACCTACGAGCAGTACTTC | CATSRTSGATYEQYF | TRBJ2-7 | TRBV15 | TRBD2
TGTGCCAGCAGCCGACAGGGGGACTATCAGCCCCAGCATTTT | CASSRQGDYQPQHF | TRBJ1-5 | TRBV7-9 | TRBD1
TGTGCCAGCAGCTTAGATACAGGGGTGGAGGAGACCCAGTACTTC | CASSLDTGVEETQYF | TRBJ2-5 | TRBV7-2 | TRBD1
TGTGCCTGGACCCCCCCGGGGAGTAATGGCTACACCTTC | CAWTPPGSNGYTF | TRBJ1-2 | TRBV30 | -